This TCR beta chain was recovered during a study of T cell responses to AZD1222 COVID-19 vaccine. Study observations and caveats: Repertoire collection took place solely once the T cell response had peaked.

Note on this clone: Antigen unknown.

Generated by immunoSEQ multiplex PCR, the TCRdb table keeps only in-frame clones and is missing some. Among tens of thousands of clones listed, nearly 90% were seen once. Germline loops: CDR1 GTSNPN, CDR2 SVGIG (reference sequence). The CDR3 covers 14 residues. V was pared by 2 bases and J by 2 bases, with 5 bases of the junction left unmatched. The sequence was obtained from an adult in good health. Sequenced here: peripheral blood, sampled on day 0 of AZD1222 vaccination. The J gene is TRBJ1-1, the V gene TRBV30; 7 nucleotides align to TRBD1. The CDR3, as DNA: TGTGCCTGGAGTCGGGGACAGTACAACACTGAAGCTTTCTTT. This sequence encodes CAWSRGQYNTEAFF.